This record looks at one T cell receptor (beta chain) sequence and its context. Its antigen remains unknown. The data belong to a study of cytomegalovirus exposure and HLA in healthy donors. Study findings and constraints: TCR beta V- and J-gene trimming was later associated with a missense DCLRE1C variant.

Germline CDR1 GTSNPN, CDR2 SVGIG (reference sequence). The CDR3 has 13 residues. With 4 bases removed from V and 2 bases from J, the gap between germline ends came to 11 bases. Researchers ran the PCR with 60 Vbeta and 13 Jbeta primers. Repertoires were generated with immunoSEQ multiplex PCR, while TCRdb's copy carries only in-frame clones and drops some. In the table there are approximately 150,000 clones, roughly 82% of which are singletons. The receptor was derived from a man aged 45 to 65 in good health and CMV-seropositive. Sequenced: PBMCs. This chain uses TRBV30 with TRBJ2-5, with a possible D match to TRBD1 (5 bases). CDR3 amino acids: CAWKVRAQETQYF. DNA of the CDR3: TGTGCCTGGAAGGTCAGGGCGCAAGAGACCCAGTACTTC.